Sequencing of this TCR beta chain was carried out in a study of PD-1 blockade in classical Hodgkin lymphoma. Germline lookup yields CDR1 MNHNS and CDR2 SASEGT. The CDR3 runs 14 residues. Losses at the gene ends were 9 bases for V and 4 bases for J; bases not matched to a gene: 8. Exposure to brentuximab vedotin varied, and each patient had relapsed following autologous stem cell transplantation. The data were produced by immunoSEQ multiplex PCR, yet TCRdb's version contains in-frame clones alone and is incomplete. The sample holds about 110,000 clones; about 88% are singletons and the top ten take less than 20%.

The chain couples TRBV6-1 to TRBJ1-1, with 10 nucleotides matching TRBD1. This sequence was found in a human donor with classical Hodgkin lymphoma. Source: peripheral blood mononuclear cells (PBMCs), taken before the second cycle of nivolumab. DNA for the CDR3: TGTGCCAGTAGTAGGACAGGGGGGCTCACTGAAGCTTTCTTT. It specifies CASSRTGGLTEAFF.